This T cell receptor beta chain was identified during a study of beta chain features in type 1 diabetes. Germline V lookup: CDR1 LNHDA, CDR2 SQIVND (reference sequence). The CDR3 spans 13 residues. Trimming cost V 9 bases and J 4 bases; bases outside gene matches: 5. Isolation of CD4+ naive, central memory, regulatory and stem cell-like memory cells was achieved by sorting via CD45RO/CCR7/CD25/CD127/CD95/CD27. Notes on the study in general: A PCR bias possibly favoring shorter templates would apply equally to patients and controls. Across all four CD4+ subsets, people with type 1 diabetes showed modestly shorter TCRB CDR3s. Junctions at VDJ sites from type 1 diabetes patients had fewer insertions and more deletions. Naive, central memory and regulatory TCRB repertoires appeared more similar among patients than healthy donors.

Comments on this clone: The antigen is undetermined.

Expressed TCRB transcripts were sequenced because the entire RNA isolate underwent reverse transcription. Clones were read by immunoSEQ multiplex PCR, and TCRdb kept only the in-frame ones, dropping some. This sample carries 160,000 or so clones, 7.5% to 9.5% of them seen once, and the ten largest clones take over 0.45%. The source of this sequence is a woman in her late teens or twenties with type 1 diabetes. Sequenced input: central memory CD4+ T cells from blood. V is TRBV19 and J is TRBJ1-2, with 10 bases lining up with TRBD1. The CDR3 DNA follows: TGTGCCAGCCTGACAGGGGGCGGCTATGGCTACACCTTC. This codes for CASLTGGGYGYTF. The complete variable domain, with remaining parts taken from reference TRBV19 and TRBJ1-2, reads DGGITQSPKYLFRKEGQNVTLSCEQNLNHDAMYWYRQDPGQGLRLIYYSQIVNDFQKGDIAEGYSVSREKKESFPLTVTSAQKNPTAFYLCASLTGGGYGYTFGSGTRLTVV.